The rows below give T cell receptor beta chains drawn from one sample of a study of cytomegalovirus exposure and HLA in healthy donors. Profiling relied on immunoSEQ multiplex PCR, and the TCRdb table lists in-frame clones only, not all of them. The repertoire holds approximately 110,000 clones, with approximately 80% as singletons. Sample: PBMCs. The receptors stem from a young woman in good health and CMV-seropositive. CDR3s include the opening cysteine and the closing phenylalanine or tryptophan. A D gene is named only where the DNA matches it firmly. Only some rows state a clone size, as once, few, many or a class for expanded clones.

J,V,D,size,CDR3,DNA
TRBJ1-3,TRBV6-6,NA,NA,CASSQFDTSGNTIYF,TGTGCCAGCAGTCAATTTGACACCTCTGGAAACACCATATATTTT
TRBJ2-1,TRBV7-3,TRBD1,few,CASSAGQGGYNEQFF,TGTGCCAGCAGCGCCGGACAGGGAGGCTACAATGAGCAGTTCTTC
TRBJ1-4,TRBV30,TRBD1,NA,CAWSATGGSEKLFF,TGTGCCTGGAGTGCTACAGGGGGCTCTGAAAAACTGTTTTTT
TRBJ1-1,TRBV19,TRBD1,NA,CASSTPSGQPANTEAFF,TGTGCCAGTAGTACCCCATCGGGACAGCCGGCGAACACTGAAGCTTTCTTT
TRBJ1-1,TRBV5-4,TRBD1,few,CASSSDRDAEAFF,TGTGCCAGCAGCTCGGACAGGGATGCTGAAGCTTTCTTT
TRBJ2-7,TRBV7-6,NA,NA,CASSLDVGLTYEQYF,TGTGCCAGCAGCTTAGATGTGGGACTGACCTACGAGCAGTACTTC
TRBJ2-7,TRBV10-1,NA,NA,CASSSGQQTSYEQYF,TGCGCCAGCAGTTCCGGACAGCAAACCTCCTACGAGCAGTACTTC
TRBJ1-5,TRBV7-2,TRBD1,NA,CASSSGTGGGSNQPQHF,TGTGCCAGCAGCTCAGGGACAGGGGGCGGGAGCAATCAGCCCCAGCATTTT
TRBJ2-1,TRBV7-9,NA,NA,CASSTNIVYSYNEQFF,TGTGCCAGCAGCACTAACATTGTCTACTCCTACAATGAGCAGTTCTTC
TRBJ1-3,TRBV2,NA,NA,CASRGRENTIYF,TGTGCCAGCAGGGGGAGGGAAAACACCATATATTTT
TRBJ1-1,TRBV6-5,NA,NA,CASRETGPNTEAFF,TGTGCCAGCAGGGAGACAGGCCCGAACACTGAAGCTTTCTTT
TRBJ2-1,TRBV2,TRBD2,once,CASRGAIAGLEQFF,TGTGCCAGCAGGGGGGCAATAGCGGGGTTAGAGCAGTTCTTC
TRBJ1-6,TRBV10-3,TRBD1,NA,CAIRTGGLAPLHF,TGTGCCATCAGAACAGGGGGTTTGGCACCCCTCCACTTT